Sequencing of this T cell receptor beta chain was carried out in a study of persistence of HIV-infected CD4 T cells. An overlapping HIV-1 Gag peptide pool stimulated these cells at 0.95 to 1 ug/peptide/mL. Sorted nonresponding memory CD4+ T cells were CD40L-negative, CD69-negative, CD45RO-high. The libraries were made with immunoSEQ version 4 in survey mode. Each sample used up to roughly 1 ug genomic DNA diluted to approximately 9.2 ng/uL. Repertoires were generated with immunoSEQ multiplex PCR, while TCRdb's copy carries only in-frame clones and drops some. The repertoire consists of 30,000 to 40,000 clones, with around 82% occurring once and the leading ten covering roughly 18%. A word on this clone: The antigen is unknown. Other nucleotide sequences in the sample specify the same CDR3.

Per the germline V gene, CDR1 is MDHEN and CDR2 is SYDVKM. The length of the CDR3 is 18 residues. The ends were cut back, 5 bases at V and 0 bases at J, with 20 bases in the middle. This clonotype was obtained from an adult woman with HIV who was CMV-seropositive. This chain connects TRBV28 to TRBJ1-3, with a possible D match to TRBD1 (5 bases). The starting material was CD4+ T cells sorted from PBMCs after roughly 18-hour stimulation, obtained from a patient who received antiretroviral therapy. In DNA, the CDR3 is TGTGCCAGCAGTCCCTGGGGAGGGAGGGGAGCCTCTGGAAACACCATATATTTT. Its translation is CASSPWGGRGASGNTIYF.